This T cell receptor (beta chain) is drawn from a study of OX40 agonist ivuxolimab in advanced cancers. As for the study in general: Averaging approximately 60 years in age, with a range of about 20 to 90, the cohort was approximately 87% male. Regarding the study as a whole: Mean expanded clone counts were higher in CD8+ than CD4+ T cells.

For this clone: Its antigen is not known.

Produced via immunoSEQ multiplex PCR; TCRdb's table is partial and in-frame only. The sample holds approximately 61,000 clones, nearly 90% seen once. From germline, CDR1 is LNHDA and CDR2 SQIVND (reference sequence). Trimming shortened V by 9 bases and J by 7 bases, and 21 bases separated the two germline ends. The CDR3 loop spans 14 amino acids. The sequence was collected from an adult with an advanced solid tumor such as melanoma, head and neck, liver or kidney cancer. This sequence joins TRBV19 and TRBJ1-2, with D tentatively TRBD1 (5 bases). The sample in question was CD4+ or CD8+ T cells sorted from blood, obtained in a trial of the OX40 agonist ivuxolimab. The CDR3 spells CASQNTGTPAGYTF. CDR3 DNA: TGTGCCAGCCAGAATACGGGGACCCCTGCTGGCTACACCTTC.